Listed here is a single TCR beta chain. CDR3 length: 15 residues. Trimming took 7 bases from V and 4 from J; bases not matched to a gene: 11. Per germline, CDR1 MDHEN and CDR2 SYDVKM. This record comes from a study of blood T cell repertoires in COVID-19. Sequencing used immunoSEQ multiplex PCR; TCRdb keeps in-frame clones, though not all of them. The sample contains 150,000 to 200,000 clones, 70% to 90% of which appear only once. Sequences were obtained from peripheral blood. The chain couples TRBV28 to TRBJ2-5, with 8 bases that match TRBD2. This TCR came from a human donor with active or convalescent COVID-19. The donor label of this sample is uncertain. As DNA, the CDR3 is TGTGCCAGCAAACTCGGGGGGGCTTCCCCAGAGACCCAGTACTTC. Its translation is CASKLGGASPETQYF.